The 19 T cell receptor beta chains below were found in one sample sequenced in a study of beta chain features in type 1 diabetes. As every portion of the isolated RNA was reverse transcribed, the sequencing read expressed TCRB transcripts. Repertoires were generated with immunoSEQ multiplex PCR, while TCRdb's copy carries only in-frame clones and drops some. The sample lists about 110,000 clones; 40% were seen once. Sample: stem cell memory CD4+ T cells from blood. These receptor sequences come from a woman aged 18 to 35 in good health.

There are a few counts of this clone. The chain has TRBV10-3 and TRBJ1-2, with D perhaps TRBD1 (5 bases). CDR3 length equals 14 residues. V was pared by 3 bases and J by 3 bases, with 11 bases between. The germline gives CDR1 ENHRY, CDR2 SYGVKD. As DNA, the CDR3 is TGTGCCATCAGTGAAATCGTCAGGGACTATGGCTACACCTTC. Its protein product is CAISEIVRDYGYTF.

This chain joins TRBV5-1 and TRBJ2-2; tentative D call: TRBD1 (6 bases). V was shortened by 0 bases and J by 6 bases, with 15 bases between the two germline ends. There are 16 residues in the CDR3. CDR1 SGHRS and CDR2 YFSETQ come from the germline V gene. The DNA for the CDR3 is TGCGCCAGCAGCTTGGTGGCCGGGACAAGCGCCGGGGAGCTGTTTTTT. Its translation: CASSLVAGTSAGELFF.

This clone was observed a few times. The CDR3 protein is CASSHGTSIAKNIQYF. The CDR3 DNA is TGCGCCAGCAGCCATGGGACTTCCATAGCCAAAAACATTCAGTACTTC. V and J are TRBV4-1 and TRBJ2-4, with a tentative D call TRBD2 (6 bases). V was pared by 3 bases and J by 0 bases, with 12 bases between. Germline CDR1 and CDR2: MGHRA and YSYEKL. The CDR3 is 16 amino acids.

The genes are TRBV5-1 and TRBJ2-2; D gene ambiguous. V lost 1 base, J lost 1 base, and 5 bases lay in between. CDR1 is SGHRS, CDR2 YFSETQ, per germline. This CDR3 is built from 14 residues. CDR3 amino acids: CASSLSGNTGELFF. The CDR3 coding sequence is TGCGCCAGCAGCTTGTCAGGGAACACCGGGGAGCTGTTTTTT.

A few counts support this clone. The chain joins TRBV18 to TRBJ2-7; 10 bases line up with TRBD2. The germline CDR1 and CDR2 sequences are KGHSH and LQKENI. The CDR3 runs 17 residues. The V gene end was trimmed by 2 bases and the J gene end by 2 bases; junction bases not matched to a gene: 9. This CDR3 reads CASSPGLAVKGAYEQYF. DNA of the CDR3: TGTGCCAGCTCACCAGGACTAGCGGTAAAGGGGGCCTACGAGCAGTACTTC.

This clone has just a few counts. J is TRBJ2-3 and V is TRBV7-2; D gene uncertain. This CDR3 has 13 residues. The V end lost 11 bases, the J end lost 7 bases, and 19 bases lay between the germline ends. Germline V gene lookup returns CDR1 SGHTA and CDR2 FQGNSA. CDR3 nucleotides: TGTGCCCGGTCGGAGCCAGCACAATATACGCAGTATTTT. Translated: CARSEPAQYTQYF.

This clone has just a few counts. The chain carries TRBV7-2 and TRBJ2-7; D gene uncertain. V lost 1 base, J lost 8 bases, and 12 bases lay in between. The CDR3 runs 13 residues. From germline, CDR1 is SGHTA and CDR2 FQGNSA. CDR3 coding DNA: TGTGCCAGCAGCTTAGACTGGATGGGCCAGCAGTACTTC. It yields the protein CASSLDWMGQQYF.

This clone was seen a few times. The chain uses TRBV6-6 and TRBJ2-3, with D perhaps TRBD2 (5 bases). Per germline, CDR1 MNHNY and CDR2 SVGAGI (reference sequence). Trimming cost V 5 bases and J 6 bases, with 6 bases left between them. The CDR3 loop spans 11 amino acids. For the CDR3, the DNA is TGTGCCAGCAGTCGCGGGGATACGCAGTATTTT. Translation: CASSRGDTQYF.

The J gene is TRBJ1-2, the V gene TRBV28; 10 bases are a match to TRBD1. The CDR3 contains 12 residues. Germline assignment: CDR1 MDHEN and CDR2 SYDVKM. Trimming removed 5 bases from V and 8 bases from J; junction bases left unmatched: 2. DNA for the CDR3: TGTGCCAGCAGTGGACAGGGGGTGGGCTACACCTTC. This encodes CASSGQGVGYTF.

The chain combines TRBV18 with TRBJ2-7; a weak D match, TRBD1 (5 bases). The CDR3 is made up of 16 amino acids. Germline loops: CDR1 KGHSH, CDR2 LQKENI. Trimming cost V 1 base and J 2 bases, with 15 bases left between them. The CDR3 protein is CASSPQRPGNTYEQYF. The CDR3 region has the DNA TGTGCCAGCTCACCACAGAGGCCAGGGAACACCTACGAGCAGTACTTC.

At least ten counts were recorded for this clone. The CDR3 loop is CASSWTGNTQYF. CDR3 bases: TGTGCCAGCAGCTGGACAGGGAATACGCAGTATTTT. This rearrangement joins TRBV13 to TRBJ2-3; 8 nucleotides agree with TRBD1. Germline lookup yields CDR1 PRHDT and CDR2 FYEKMQ (reference sequence). The CDR3 spans 12 residues. Trimming cost V 4 bases and J 7 bases; bases outside gene matches: 1.

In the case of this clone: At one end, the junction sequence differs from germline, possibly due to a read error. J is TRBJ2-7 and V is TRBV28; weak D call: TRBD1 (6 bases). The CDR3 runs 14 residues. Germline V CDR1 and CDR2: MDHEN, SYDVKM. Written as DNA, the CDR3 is TGTGCCAGCAGCCTTATTGACAGGTCCTCCGAGCAGTACTTC. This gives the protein CASSLIDRSSEQYF.

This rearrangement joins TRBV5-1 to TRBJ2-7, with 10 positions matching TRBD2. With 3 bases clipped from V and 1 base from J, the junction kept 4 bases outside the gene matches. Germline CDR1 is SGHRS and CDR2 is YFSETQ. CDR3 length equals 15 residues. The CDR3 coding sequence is TGCGCCAGCAGCTCACTAGCGGGATCGTCCTACGAGCAGTACTTC. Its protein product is CASSSLAGSSYEQYF.

For the CDR3, the DNA is TGTGCCAGCAGCTTACCCCTTTTGACTAGCGGGAGCGGCAACGAGCAGTACTTC. This codes for CASSLPLLTSGSGNEQYF. The gene calls are TRBV7-2 and TRBJ2-7; 12 positions match TRBD2. Germline trimming cut 2 bases from V and 5 bases from J; bases unmatched to any gene: 13. CDR1 SGHTA and CDR2 FQGNSA come from the germline V gene. CDR3 length: 18 residues. Together with reference TRBV7-2 and TRBJ2-7, the CDR3 gives the full variable domain: GAGVSQSPSNKVTEKGKDVELRCDPISGHTALYWYRQSLGQGLEFLIYFQGNSAPDKSGLPSDRFSAERTGGSVSTLTIQRTQQEDSAVYLCASSLPLLTSGSGNEQYFGPGTRLTVT.

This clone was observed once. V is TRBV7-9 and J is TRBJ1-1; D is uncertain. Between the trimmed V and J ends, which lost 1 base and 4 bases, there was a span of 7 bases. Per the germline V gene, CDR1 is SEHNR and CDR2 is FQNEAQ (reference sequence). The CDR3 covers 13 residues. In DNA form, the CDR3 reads TGTGCCAGCAGCTTAGACTGGAGCACTGAAGCTTTCTTT. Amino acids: CASSLDWSTEAFF.

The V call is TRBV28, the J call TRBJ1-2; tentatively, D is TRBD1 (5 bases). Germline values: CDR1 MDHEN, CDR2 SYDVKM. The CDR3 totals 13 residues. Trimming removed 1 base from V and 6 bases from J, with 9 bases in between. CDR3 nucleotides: TGTGCCAGCAGTTTATATTCGGGGGATGGCTACACCTTC. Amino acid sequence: CASSLYSGDGYTF.

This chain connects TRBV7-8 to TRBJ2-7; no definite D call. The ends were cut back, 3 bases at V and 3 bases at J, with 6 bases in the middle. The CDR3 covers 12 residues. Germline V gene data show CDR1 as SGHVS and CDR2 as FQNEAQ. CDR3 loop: CASSFAVYEQYF. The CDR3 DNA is TGTGCCAGCAGCTTCGCAGTCTACGAGCAGTACTTC.

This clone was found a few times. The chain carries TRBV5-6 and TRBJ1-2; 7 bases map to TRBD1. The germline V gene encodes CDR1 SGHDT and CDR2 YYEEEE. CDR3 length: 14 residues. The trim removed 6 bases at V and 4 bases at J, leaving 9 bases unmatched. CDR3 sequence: CASTLTGTPYGYTF. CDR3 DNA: TGTGCCAGCACCCTGACAGGGACGCCCTATGGCTACACCTTC. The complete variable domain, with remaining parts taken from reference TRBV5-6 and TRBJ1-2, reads DAGVTQSPTHLIKTRGQQVTLRCSPKSGHDTVSWYQQALGQGPQFIFQYYEEEERQRGNFPDRFSGHQFPNYSSELNVNALLLGDSALYLCASTLTGTPYGYTFGSGTRLTVV.

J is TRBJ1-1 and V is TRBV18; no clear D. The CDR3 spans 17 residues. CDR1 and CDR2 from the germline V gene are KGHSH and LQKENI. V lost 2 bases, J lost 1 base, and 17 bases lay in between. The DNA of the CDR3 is TGTGCCAGCTCACCAAGAGGACCCGGAGAGGGGAACACTGAAGCTTTCTTT. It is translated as CASSPRGPGEGNTEAFF.